This TCR beta chain was profiled in a study of Graves' ophthalmopathy and Graves' hyperthyroidism. The CDR3 covers 15 residues. From germline, CDR1 is LNHDA and CDR2 SQIVND (reference sequence). Between the trimmed V and J ends, which lost 7 bases and 0 bases, there was a span of 13 bases. CDR3 regions of TCR beta were amplified from RNA transcripts. First-round RT-PCR relied on HTBI primers, and a second-round multiplex PCR came next. TCRdb reprocessed the multiplex PCR reads via MiXCR and lists one record per CDR3 protein. The profile shows some 750,000 distinct CDR3 sequences, 40% of them singletons.

Sequencing used peripheral blood. This receptor was identified in an adult man with Graves' ophthalmopathy. This chain joins TRBV19 and TRBJ1-5; D remains unclear. The CDR3 loop reads CASIRNRYSNQPQHF. The CDR3 DNA follows: TGTGCCAGTATCCGCAACAGATATAGCAATCAGCCCCAGCATTTT.